This T cell receptor (beta chain) was recovered during a study of identifying expanded T cells in peripheral blood. The length of the CDR3 is 14 residues. Germline V gene sequence: CDR1 MNHNS, CDR2 SASEGT. V shed 3 bases and J shed 0 bases, with 6 bases lying between them. The protocol was immunoSEQ multiplex PCR, while the TCRdb copy is restricted to in-frame clones and leaves out a portion. The table has about 130,000 clones, about 88% seen once. Sample: blood. V gene TRBV6-1 combines with J gene TRBJ1-5; D gene uncertain. This TCR was sampled from a person aged 18 to 70 in good health. DNA for the CDR3: TGTGCCAGCAGTGAGTCAAATAGCAATCAGCCCCAGCATTTT. It encodes CASSESNSNQPQHF.